The T cell receptor beta chain under discussion was sequenced for a study of cytomegalovirus exposure and HLA in healthy donors. Looking at the study overall: A prior study identified 100 million to 130 million unique TCR beta sequences from 200 million or so T cells.

The PCR had 60 Vbeta and 13 Jbeta primers. Sequenced by immunoSEQ multiplex PCR; TCRdb stores in-frame clones only, minus some. The sample lists about 69,000 clones; 75% to 80% were seen once. V gave up 5 bases and J gave up 3 bases, with 14 bases separating them. This CDR3 has 15 residues. Germline CDR1 is SGHTA and CDR2 is FQGNSA. The source of this sequence is a man aged 18 to 29 in good health and CMV-seronegative. The sample consisted of PBMCs. The rearrangement joins TRBV7-2 to TRBJ2-1, with TRBD2 as a possible D gene (6 bases). The CDR3 reads CASSPDSGDYNEQFF. The CDR3, as DNA: TGTGCCAGCAGCCCGGATAGCGGCGACTACAATGAGCAGTTCTTC.